This T cell receptor beta chain was sequenced for a study of cytomegalovirus exposure and HLA in healthy donors. With 4 bases clipped from V and 0 bases from J, the junction kept 5 bases outside the gene matches. Germline lookup yields CDR1 SGHNT and CDR2 YYREEE (reference sequence). This CDR3 is built from 15 residues. The primer mix had 60 Vbeta and 13 Jbeta primers. Generated by immunoSEQ multiplex PCR, the TCRdb table keeps only in-frame clones and is missing some. The table includes 150,000 to 200,000 clones, around three quarters detected once. Sequenced input: PBMCs. The sequence was collected from a woman in her thirties or forties in good health and CMV-seronegative. The gene calls are TRBV5-4 and TRBJ2-3, with 7 bases lining up with TRBD2. CDR3 DNA: TGTGCCAGCAGCCCTGCCGGGGGGAGCACAGATACGCAGTATTTT. Its protein product is CASSPAGGSTDTQYF.